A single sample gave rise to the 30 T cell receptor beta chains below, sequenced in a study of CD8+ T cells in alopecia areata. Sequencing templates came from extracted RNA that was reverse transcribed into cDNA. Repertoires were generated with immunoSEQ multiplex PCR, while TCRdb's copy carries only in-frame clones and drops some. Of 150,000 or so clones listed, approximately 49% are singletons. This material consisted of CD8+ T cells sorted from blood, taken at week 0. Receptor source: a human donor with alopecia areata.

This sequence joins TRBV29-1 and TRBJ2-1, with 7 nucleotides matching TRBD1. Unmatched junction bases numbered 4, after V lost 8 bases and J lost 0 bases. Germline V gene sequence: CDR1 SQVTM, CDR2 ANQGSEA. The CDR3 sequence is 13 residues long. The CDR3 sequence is CSQTGSSYNEQFF. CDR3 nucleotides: TGCAGCCAGACAGGGAGCTCCTACAATGAGCAGTTCTTC.

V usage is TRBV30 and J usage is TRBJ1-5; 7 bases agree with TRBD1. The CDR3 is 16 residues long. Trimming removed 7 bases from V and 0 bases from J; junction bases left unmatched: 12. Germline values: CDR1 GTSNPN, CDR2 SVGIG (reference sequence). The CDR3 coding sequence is TGTGCCTCCGAGGCAGGGGGGCCCCTTAGCAATCAGCCCCAGCATTTT. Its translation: CASEAGGPLSNQPQHF. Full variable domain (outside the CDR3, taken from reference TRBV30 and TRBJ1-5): SQTIHQWPATLVQPVGSPLSLECTVEGTSNPNLYWYRQAAGRGLQLLFYSVGIGQISSEVPQNLSASRPQDRQFILSSKKLLLSDSGFYLCASEAGGPLSNQPQHFGDGTRLSIL.

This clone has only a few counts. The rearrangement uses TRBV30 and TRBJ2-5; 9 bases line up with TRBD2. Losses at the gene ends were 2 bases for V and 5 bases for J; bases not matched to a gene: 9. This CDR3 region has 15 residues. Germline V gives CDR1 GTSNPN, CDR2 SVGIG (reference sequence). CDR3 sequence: CAWSSLRGGRETQYF. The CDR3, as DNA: TGTGCCTGGAGTTCACTGCGGGGGGGCCGGGAGACCCAGTACTTC.

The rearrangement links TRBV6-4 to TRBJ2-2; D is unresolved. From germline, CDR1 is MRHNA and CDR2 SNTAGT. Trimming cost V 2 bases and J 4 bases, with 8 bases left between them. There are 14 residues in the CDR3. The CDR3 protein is CASSDDPGTGELFF. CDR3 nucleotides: TGTGCCAGCAGTGACGACCCGGGCACCGGGGAGCTGTTTTTT.

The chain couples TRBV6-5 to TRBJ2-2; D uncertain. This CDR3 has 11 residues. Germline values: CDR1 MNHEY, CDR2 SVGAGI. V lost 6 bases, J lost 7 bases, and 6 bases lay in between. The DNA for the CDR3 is TGTGCCAGCAGGGGCTACGGGGAGCTGTTTTTT. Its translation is CASRGYGELFF.

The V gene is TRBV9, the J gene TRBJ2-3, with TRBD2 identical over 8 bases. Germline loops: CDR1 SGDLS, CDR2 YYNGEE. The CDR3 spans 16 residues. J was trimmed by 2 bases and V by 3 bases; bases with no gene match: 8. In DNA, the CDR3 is TGTGCCAGCAGCGCCCTAACGGGGGGGTTCACAGATACGCAGTATTTT. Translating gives CASSALTGGFTDTQYF.

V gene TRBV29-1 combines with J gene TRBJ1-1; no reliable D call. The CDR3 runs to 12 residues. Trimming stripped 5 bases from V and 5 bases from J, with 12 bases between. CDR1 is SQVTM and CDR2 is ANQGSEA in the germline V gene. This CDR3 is CSVIIQGTEAFF. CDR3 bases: TGCAGCGTTATTATCCAAGGGACTGAAGCTTTCTTT.

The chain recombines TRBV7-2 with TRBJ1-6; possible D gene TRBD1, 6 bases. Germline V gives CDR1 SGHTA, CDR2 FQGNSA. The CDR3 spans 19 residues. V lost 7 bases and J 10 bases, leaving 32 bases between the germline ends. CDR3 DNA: TGTGCCAGCACACTAAAACCGGAAGGGGGTGGTTGGCGAGAATCACCCCTCCACTTT. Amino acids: CASTLKPEGGGWRESPLHF.

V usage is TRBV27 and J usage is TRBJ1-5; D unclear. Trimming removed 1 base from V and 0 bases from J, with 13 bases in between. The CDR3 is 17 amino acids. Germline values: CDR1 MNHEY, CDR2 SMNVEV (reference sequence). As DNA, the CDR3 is TGTGCCAGCAGTTTATACCCTGTACAACATAGCAATCAGCCCCAGCATTTT. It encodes CASSLYPVQHSNQPQHF.

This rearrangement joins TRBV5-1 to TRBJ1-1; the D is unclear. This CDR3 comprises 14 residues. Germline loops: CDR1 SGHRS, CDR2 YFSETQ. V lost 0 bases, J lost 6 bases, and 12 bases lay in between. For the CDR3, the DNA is TGCGCCAGCAGCTTGGTAATCTACGACGCTGAAGCTTTCTTT. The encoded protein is CASSLVIYDAEAFF.

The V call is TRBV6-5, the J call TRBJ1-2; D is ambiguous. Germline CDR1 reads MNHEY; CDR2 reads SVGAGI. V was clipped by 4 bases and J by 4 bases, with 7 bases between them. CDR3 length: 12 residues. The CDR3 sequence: CASSSLVYGYTF. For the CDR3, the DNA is TGTGCCAGCAGTTCTCTGGTCTATGGCTACACCTTC.

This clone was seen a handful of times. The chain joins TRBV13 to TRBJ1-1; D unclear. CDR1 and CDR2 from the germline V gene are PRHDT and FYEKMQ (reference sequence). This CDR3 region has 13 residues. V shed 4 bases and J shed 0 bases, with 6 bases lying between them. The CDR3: CASSSQLNTEAFF. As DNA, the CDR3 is TGTGCCAGCAGCTCCCAGTTGAACACTGAAGCTTTCTTT.

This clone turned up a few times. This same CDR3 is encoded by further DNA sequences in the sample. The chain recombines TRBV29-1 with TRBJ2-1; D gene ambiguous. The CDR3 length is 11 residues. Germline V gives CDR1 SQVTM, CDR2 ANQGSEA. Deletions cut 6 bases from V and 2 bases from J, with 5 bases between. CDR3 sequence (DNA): TGCAGCGTCGACACCTACAATGAGCAGTTCTTC. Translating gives CSVDTYNEQFF.

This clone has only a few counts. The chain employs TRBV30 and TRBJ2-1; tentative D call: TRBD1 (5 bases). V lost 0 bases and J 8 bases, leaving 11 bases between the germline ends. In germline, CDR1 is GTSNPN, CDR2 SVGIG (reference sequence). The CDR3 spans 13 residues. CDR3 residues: CAWSVPGLDEQFF. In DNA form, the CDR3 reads TGTGCCTGGAGTGTACCAGGGTTGGATGAGCAGTTCTTC.

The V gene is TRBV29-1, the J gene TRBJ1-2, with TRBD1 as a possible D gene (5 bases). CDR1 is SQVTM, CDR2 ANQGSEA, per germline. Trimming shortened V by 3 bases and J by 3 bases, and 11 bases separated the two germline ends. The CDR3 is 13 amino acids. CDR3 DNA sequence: TGCAGCGTTGATGGGGGGTATGACTATGGCTACACCTTC. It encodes CSVDGGYDYGYTF.

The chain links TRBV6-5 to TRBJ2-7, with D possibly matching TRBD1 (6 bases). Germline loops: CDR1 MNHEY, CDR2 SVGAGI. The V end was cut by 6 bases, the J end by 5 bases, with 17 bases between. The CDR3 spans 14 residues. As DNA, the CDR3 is TGTGCCAGCAGCGCAGCCCGGGACACAGACGAGCAGTACTTC. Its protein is CASSAARDTDEQYF.

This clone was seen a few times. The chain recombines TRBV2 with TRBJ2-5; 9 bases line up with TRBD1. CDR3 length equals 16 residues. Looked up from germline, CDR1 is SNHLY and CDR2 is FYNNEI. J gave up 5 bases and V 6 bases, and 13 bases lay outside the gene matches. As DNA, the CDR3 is TGTGCCAGCAGCCACCCGGGACAGGGTTGGTCGGAGACCCAGTACTTC. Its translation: CASSHPGQGWSETQYF. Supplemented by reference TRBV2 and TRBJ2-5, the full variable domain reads EPEVTQTPSHQVTQMGQEVILRCVPISNHLYFYWYRQILGQKVEFLVSFYNNEISEKSEIFDDQFSVERPDGSNFTLKIRSTKLEDSAMYFCASSHPGQGWSETQYFGPGTRLLVL.

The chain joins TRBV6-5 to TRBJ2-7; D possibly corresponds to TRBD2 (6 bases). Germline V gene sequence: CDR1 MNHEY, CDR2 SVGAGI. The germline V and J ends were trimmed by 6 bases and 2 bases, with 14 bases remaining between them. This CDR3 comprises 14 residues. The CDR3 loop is CASSIGWEAYEQYF. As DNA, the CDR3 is TGTGCCAGCAGCATAGGATGGGAGGCCTACGAGCAGTACTTC.

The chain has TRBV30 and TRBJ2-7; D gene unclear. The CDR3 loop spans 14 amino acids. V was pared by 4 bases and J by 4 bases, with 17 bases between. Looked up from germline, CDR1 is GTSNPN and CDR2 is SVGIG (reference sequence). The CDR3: CAWTVGWGGYEQYF. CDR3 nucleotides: TGTGCCTGGACGGTAGGGTGGGGTGGGTACGAGCAGTACTTC.

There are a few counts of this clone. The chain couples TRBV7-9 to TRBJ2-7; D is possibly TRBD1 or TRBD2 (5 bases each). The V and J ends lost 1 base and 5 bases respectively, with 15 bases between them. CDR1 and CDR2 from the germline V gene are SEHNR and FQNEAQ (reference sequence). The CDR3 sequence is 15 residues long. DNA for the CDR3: TGTGCCAGCAGCTTAGGCCGTTCGAGAGGGGACGAGCAGTACTTC. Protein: CASSLGRSRGDEQYF.

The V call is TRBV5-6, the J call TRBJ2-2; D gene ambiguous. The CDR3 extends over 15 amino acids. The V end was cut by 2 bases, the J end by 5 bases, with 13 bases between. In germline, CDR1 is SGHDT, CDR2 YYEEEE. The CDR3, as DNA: TGTGCCAGCAGCTTATGGCAGCCTTTAACCGGGGAGCTGTTTTTT. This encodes CASSLWQPLTGELFF.

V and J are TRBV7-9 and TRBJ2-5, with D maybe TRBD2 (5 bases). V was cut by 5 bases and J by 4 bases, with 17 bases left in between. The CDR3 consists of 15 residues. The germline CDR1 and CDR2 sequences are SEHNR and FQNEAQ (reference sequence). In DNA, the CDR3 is TGTGCCAGCAGCCCCCGGGATCTATCCAGAGAGACCCAGTACTTC. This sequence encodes CASSPRDLSRETQYF.

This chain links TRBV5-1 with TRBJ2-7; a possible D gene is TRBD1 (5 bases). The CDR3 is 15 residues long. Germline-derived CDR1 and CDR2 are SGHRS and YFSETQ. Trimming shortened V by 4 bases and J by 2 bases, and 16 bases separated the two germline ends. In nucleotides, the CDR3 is TGCGCCAGCAGCCCGGACACTCTCGGCACCTACGAGCAGTACTTC. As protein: CASSPDTLGTYEQYF.

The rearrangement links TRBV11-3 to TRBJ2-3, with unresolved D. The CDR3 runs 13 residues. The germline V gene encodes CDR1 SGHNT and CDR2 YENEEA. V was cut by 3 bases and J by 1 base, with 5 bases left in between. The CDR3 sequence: CASSFDGTDTQYF. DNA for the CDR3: TGTGCCAGCAGCTTCGACGGCACAGATACGCAGTATTTT.

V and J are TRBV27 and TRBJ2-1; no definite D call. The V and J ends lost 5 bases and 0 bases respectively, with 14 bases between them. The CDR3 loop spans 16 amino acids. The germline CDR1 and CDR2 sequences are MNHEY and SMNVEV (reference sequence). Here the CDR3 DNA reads TGTGCCAGCAGTGCCCCAGGTTCCTTCTCCTACAATGAGCAGTTCTTC. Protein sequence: CASSAPGSFSYNEQFF.

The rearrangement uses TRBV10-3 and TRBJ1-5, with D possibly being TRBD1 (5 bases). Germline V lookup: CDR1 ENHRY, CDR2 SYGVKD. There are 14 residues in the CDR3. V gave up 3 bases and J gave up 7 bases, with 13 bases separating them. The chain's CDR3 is CAISDGRVAQPQHF. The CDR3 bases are TGTGCCATCAGTGATGGCAGGGTGGCGCAGCCCCAGCATTTT.

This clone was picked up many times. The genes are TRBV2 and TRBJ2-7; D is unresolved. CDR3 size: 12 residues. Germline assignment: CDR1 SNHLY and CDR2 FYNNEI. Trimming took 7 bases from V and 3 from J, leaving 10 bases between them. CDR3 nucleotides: TGTGCCAGCACCTCCCTAGGCTACGAGCAGTACTTC. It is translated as CASTSLGYEQYF. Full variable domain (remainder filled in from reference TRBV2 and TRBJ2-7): EPEVTQTPSHQVTQMGQEVILRCVPISNHLYFYWYRQILGQKVEFLVSFYNNEISEKSEIFDDQFSVERPDGSNFTLKIRSTKLEDSAMYFCASTSLGYEQYFGPGTRLTVT.

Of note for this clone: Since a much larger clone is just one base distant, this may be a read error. The CDR3 loop is CASSDRDNSPLHF. The CDR3 region has the DNA TGTGCCAGCAGTGACAGGGATAATTCACCCCTCCACTTT. This chain links TRBV7-8 with TRBJ1-6, with 7 positions matching TRBD1. The germline gives CDR1 SGHVS, CDR2 FQNEAQ. V lost 6 bases to trimming and J lost 5 bases; unmatched junction nucleotides: 1. The CDR3 loop spans 13 amino acids.

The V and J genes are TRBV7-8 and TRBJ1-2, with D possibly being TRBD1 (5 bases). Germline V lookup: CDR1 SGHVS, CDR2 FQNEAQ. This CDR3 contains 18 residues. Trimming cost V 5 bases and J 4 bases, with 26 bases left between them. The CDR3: CASSQRARDLEGSYGYTF. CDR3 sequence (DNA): TGTGCCAGCAGCCAACGCGCGCGGGACTTAGAAGGGAGCTATGGCTACACCTTC. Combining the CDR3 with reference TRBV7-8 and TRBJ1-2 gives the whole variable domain GAGVSQSPRYKVAKRGQDVALRCDPISGHVSLFWYQQALGQGPEFLTYFQNEAQLDKSGLPSDRFFAERPEGSVSTLKIQRTQQEDSAVYLCASSQRARDLEGSYGYTFGSGTRLTVV.

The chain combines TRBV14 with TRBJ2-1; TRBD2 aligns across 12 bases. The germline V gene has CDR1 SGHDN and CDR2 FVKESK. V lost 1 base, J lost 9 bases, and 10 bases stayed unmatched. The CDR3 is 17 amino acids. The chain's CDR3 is CASSQVLRTSGVGEQFF. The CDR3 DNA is TGTGCCAGCAGCCAAGTTTTACGGACTAGCGGGGTTGGTGAGCAGTTCTTC.